A selection of T cell receptor beta chains follows, all from one sample in a study of blood T cell repertoires in COVID-19. Profiled with immunoSEQ multiplex PCR; TCRdb holds only in-frame clones, not every one. Of under 300,000 clones in the sample, about 87% are singletons; the top ten hold 2.5% to 3.5%. Sequencing input: PBMCs or T cells enriched from blood (not recorded which). The receptors shown here come from a woman aged 45-65 years who had recovered from COVID-19. Each CDR3 is given with its conserved first and last residue. Each record gives: D gene, clone size, V gene, J gene, CDR3 protein, CDR3 DNA. A D gene is named only where the DNA matches it firmly. Only some rows state a clone size, as once, few, many or a class for expanded clones.

TRBD1,NA,TRBV9,TRBJ1-1,CASSAQGANEAFF,TGTGCCAGCAGCGCACAGGGGGCGAATGAAGCTTTCTTT
TRBD2,NA,TRBV9,TRBJ2-5,CASSARAGVGETQYF,TGTGCCAGCAGCGCACGAGCGGGAGTAGGGGAGACCCAGTACTTC
NA,NA,TRBV10-1,TRBJ1-1,CASSFGHLVLNTEAFF,TGCGCCAGCAGCTTTGGACATTTAGTTTTGAACACTGAAGCTTTCTTT
NA,NA,TRBV6-5,TRBJ2-3,CASSYRDSGDTQYF,TGTGCCAGCAGTTACAGGGACTCAGGAGATACGCAGTATTTT
NA,NA,TRBV28,TRBJ2-1,CASSPRQNKNNEQFF,TGTGCCAGCAGTCCCAGACAAAATAAGAACAATGAGCAGTTCTTC
TRBD1,NA,TRBV6-5,TRBJ1-1,CASSRTGDVNTEAFF,TGTGCCAGCAGTCGGACAGGGGATGTGAACACTGAAGCTTTCTTT
NA,NA,TRBV15,TRBJ2-7,CATSRDNGAYEQYF,TGTGCCACCAGCAGAGATAACGGGGCCTACGAGCAGTACTTC
TRBD1,NA,TRBV7-9,TRBJ1-2,CASSSTGEVANYGYTF,TGTGCCAGCAGCTCAACAGGGGAGGTTGCTAACTATGGCTACACCTTC
TRBD1,NA,TRBV28,TRBJ1-2,CASKTGINYGYTF,TGTGCCAGCAAGACAGGGATTAACTATGGCTACACCTTC
TRBD1,NA,TRBV11-2,TRBJ1-4,CASSPGTGLNEKLFF,TGTGCCAGCAGCCCGGGGACAGGGCTTAATGAAAAACTGTTTTTT
TRBD1,NA,TRBV28,TRBJ1-1,CASSEGGSGNTEAFF,TGTGCCAGCAGTGAAGGGGGCTCAGGGAACACTGAAGCTTTCTTT
TRBD1,NA,TRBV6-6,TRBJ1-2,CASSYSTGRSYGYTF,TGTGCCAGCAGTTACTCGACAGGGAGATCCTATGGCTACACCTTC
TRBD1,NA,TRBV28,TRBJ1-5,CASSFDRGHGNQPQHF,TGTGCCAGCAGTTTCGACAGGGGGCACGGTAATCAGCCCCAGCATTTT
TRBD1,NA,TRBV7-6,TRBJ1-2,CASSLAGTGVNGYTF,TGTGCCAGCAGCTTAGCCGGGACAGGGGTTAATGGCTACACCTTC
NA,NA,TRBV28,TRBJ1-1,CASSSRRENTEAFF,TGTGCCAGCAGTTCAAGACGGGAGAACACTGAAGCTTTCTTT
TRBD1,NA,TRBV7-2,TRBJ2-1,CASSSHRGLYNEQFF,TGTGCCAGCAGCTCACACAGGGGTCTCTACAATGAGCAGTTCTTC
TRBD2,once,TRBV28,TRBJ2-5,CASSLAGGPLKTQYF,TGTGCCAGCAGTTTAGCGGGAGGGCCCTTAAAGACCCAGTACTTC
NA,NA,TRBV6-2/TRBV6-3,TRBJ1-1,CASSYYRDTEAFF,TGTGCCAGCAGTTACTACAGGGACACTGAAGCTTTCTTT
NA,once,TRBV6-6,TRBJ1-5,CASSRDYNQPQHF,TGTGCCAGCAGTCGGGACTATAATCAGCCCCAGCATTTT
NA,NA,TRBV27,TRBJ2-7,CATRGIIEYEQYF,TGTGCCACCCGTGGTATTATTGAGTACGAGCAGTACTTC
TRBD2,NA,TRBV4-1,TRBJ2-7,CASSQDRGAGEYEQYF,TGCGCCAGCAGCCAAGATCGAGGCGCGGGAGAGTACGAGCAGTACTTC
TRBD2,once,TRBV2,TRBJ2-1,CASVSGTSDYNEQFF,TGTGCCAGCGTTTCCGGGACTAGCGACTACAATGAGCAGTTCTTC
TRBD1,NA,TRBV28,TRBJ2-7,CASSSSGTGGREQYF,TGTGCCAGCAGTTCCTCCGGGACAGGGGGCCGCGAGCAGTACTTC
TRBD2,NA,TRBV27,TRBJ2-1,CASSFVGGSSYNEQFF,TGTGCCAGCAGTTTCGTGGGAGGGAGCTCCTACAATGAGCAGTTCTTC
TRBD2,NA,TRBV7-2,TRBJ2-4,CASSFSTSGRVNIQYF,TGTGCCAGCAGCTTCTCGACTAGCGGGAGGGTTAACATTCAGTACTTC
NA,few,TRBV19,TRBJ1-3,CASSPRGPRSNTIYF,TGTGCCAGTAGTCCGCGGGGTCCGCGATCGAACACCATATATTTT
NA,once,TRBV7-3,TRBJ2-3,CASSTAAGVSQYF,TGTGCCAGCAGCACAGCCGCAGGGGTTTCGCAGTATTTT
TRBD2,NA,TRBV28,TRBJ2-2,CASSLGTSGGAGELFF,TGTGCCAGCAGTCTCGGGACTAGCGGGGGCGCCGGGGAGCTGTTTTTT
NA,NA,TRBV28,TRBJ1-1,CASSFSSTEAFF,TGTGCCAGCAGTTTTTCGTCGACTGAAGCTTTCTTT
TRBD1,NA,TRBV20-1,TRBJ2-3,CSASEGAPNTQYF,TGCAGTGCTAGTGAGGGGGCCCCAAATACGCAGTATTTT
NA,NA,TRBV6-5,TRBJ2-3,CASSYGRLGEDTQYF,TGTGCCAGCAGTTACGGTCGCCTTGGAGAAGATACGCAGTATTTT
NA,NA,TRBV4-1,TRBJ2-1,CASSQLDILSYNEQFF,TGCGCCAGCAGCCAATTAGACATTTTGTCCTACAATGAGCAGTTCTTC
NA,NA,TRBV28,TRBJ1-2,CASSLAGANYGYTF,TGTGCCAGCAGTTTGGCGGGGGCCAACTATGGCTACACCTTC
NA,NA,TRBV3-1/TRBV3-2,TRBJ2-1,CASSQQGSTEQFF,TGTGCCAGCAGCCAACAGGGGTCGACTGAGCAGTTCTTC
TRBD2,NA,TRBV11-2,TRBJ2-3,CASSLGTSGREYDTQYF,TGTGCCAGCAGCTTAGGGACTAGCGGGAGAGAATACGATACGCAGTATTTT
TRBD1,NA,TRBV7-9,TRBJ1-3,CASSPDRGSYSVGNTIYF,TGTGCCAGCAGCCCGGACAGGGGGTCCTATTCGGTTGGAAACACCATATATTTT
TRBD1,NA,TRBV28,TRBJ1-2,CASSLRTGVLKRGYTF,TGTGCCAGCAGTTTAAGGACAGGGGTGCTAAAGCGTGGCTACACCTTC
NA,few,TRBV2,TRBJ2-7,CASRPTGFAYEQYF,TGTGCCAGCAGACCCACGGGTTTTGCCTACGAGCAGTACTTC
NA,NA,TRBV20-1,TRBJ1-4,CSAQENEKLFF,TGCAGTGCCCAAGAGAATGAAAAACTGTTTTTT
TRBD2,NA,TRBV24-1,TRBJ2-1,CATSPGTSGRDEQFF,TGTGCCACCAGTCCCGGGACTAGCGGGAGGGATGAGCAGTTCTTC
TRBD2,few,TRBV10-1,TRBJ2-2,CASGRARNTGELFF,TGCGCCAGCGGGAGGGCCCGCAACACCGGGGAGCTGTTTTTT
NA,NA,TRBV5-1,TRBJ1-1,CASSSSLGQNTEAFF,TGCGCCAGCAGCTCTTCTTTGGGACAGAACACTGAAGCTTTCTTT
TRBD1,NA,TRBV6-5,TRBJ2-7,CASSYARGQGRNEQYF,TGTGCCAGCAGTTACGCAAGGGGACAGGGGCGAAACGAGCAGTACTTC
NA,NA,TRBV28,TRBJ1-3,CASSLSGAVSGNTIYF,TGTGCCAGCAGTTTATCAGGGGCCGTCTCTGGAAACACCATATATTTT
TRBD2,NA,TRBV11-2,TRBJ2-7,CASSPQTSGRYSYEQYF,TGTGCCAGCAGCCCCCAAACTAGCGGGAGGTACTCCTACGAGCAGTACTTC
NA,few,TRBV7-2,TRBJ1-1,CASSSQVNTEAFF,TGTGCCAGCAGCTCACAAGTGAACACTGAAGCTTTCTTT
TRBD2,NA,TRBV2,TRBJ2-7,CASSERGRVGGYF,TGTGCCAGCAGTGAACGGGGGAGGGTAGGTGGGTACTTC
TRBD1,NA,TRBV6-5,TRBJ1-4,CASSSSGTGGGEKLFF,TGTGCCAGCAGTTCGAGCGGGACAGGGGGAGGTGAAAAACTGTTTTTT
TRBD1,once,TRBV6-2/TRBV6-3,TRBJ1-5,CASSKTGTGQQPQHF,TGTGCCAGCAGTAAAACCGGGACAGGGCAGCAGCCCCAGCATTTT
TRBD2,NA,TRBV7-9,TRBJ2-2,CASSRLAGGYTGELFF,TGTGCCAGCAGCCGGTTAGCGGGAGGGTACACCGGGGAGCTGTTTTTT
TRBD1,NA,TRBV4-3,TRBJ1-1,CASSQGDRLGTEAFF,TGCGCCAGCAGCCAAGGGGACAGGCTCGGAACTGAAGCTTTCTTT